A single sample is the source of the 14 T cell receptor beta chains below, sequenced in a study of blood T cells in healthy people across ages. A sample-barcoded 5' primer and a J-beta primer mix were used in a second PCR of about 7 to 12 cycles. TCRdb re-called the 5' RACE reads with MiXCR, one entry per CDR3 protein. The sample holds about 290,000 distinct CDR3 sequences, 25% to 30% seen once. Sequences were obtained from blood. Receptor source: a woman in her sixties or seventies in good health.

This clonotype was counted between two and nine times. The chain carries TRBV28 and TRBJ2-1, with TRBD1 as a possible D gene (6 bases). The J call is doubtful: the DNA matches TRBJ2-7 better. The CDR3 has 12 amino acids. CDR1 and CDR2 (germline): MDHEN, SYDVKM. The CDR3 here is CASNLQGYEQYF. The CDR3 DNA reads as TGTGCCAGCAACCTACAGGGTTACGAGCAGTACTTC.

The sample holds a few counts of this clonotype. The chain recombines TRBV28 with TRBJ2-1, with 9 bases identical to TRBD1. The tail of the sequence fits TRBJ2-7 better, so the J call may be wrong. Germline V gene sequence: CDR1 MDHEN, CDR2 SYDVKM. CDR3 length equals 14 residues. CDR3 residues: CASRSGQGLYEQYF. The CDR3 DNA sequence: TGTGCCAGCCGCTCGGGACAGGGCCTCTACGAGCAGTACTTC.

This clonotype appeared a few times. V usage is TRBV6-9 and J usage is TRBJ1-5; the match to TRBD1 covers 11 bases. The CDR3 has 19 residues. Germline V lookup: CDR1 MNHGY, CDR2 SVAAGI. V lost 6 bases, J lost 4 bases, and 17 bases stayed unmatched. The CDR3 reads CASSHCRGTGGTGNQPQHF. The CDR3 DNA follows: TGTGCCAGCAGCCATTGCAGGGGGACAGGGGGTACAGGGAATCAGCCCCAGCATTTT.

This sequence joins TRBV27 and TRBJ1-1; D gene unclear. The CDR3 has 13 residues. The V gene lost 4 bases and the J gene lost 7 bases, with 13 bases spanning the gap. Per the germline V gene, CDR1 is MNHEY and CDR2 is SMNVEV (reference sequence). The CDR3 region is CASSSAWVGEAFF. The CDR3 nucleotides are TGTGCCAGCAGTTCCGCATGGGTCGGTGAAGCTTTCTTT.

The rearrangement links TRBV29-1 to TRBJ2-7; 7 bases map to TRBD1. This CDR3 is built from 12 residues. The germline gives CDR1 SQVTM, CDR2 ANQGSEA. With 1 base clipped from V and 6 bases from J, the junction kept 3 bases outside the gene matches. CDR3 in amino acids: CSVEADRREQYF. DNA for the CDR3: TGCAGCGTTGAAGCGGACAGGCGCGAGCAGTACTTC.

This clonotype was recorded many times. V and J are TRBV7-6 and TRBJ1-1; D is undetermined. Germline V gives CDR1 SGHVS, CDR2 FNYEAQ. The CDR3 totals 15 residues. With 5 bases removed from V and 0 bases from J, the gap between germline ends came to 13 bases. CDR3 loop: CASSRANVMNTEAFF. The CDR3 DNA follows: TGTGCCAGCAGCCGCGCTAATGTTATGAACACTGAAGCTTTCTTT.

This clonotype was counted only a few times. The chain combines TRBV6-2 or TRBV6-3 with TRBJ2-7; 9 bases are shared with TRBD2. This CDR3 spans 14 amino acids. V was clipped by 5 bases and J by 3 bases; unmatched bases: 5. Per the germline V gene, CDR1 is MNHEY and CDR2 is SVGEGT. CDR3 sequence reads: CASSAGLAVYEQYF. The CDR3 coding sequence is TGTGCCAGCAGTGCGGGACTAGCTGTCTACGAGCAGTACTTC.

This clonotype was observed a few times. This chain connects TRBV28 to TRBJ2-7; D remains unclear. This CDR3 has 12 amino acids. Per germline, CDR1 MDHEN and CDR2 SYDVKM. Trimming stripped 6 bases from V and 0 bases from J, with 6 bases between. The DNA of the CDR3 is TGTGCCAGCAGCTCCCCCTCCTACGAGCAGTACTTC. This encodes CASSSPSYEQYF. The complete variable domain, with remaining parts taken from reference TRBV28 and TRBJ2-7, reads DVKVTQSSRYLVKRTGEKVFLECVQDMDHENMFWYRQDPGLGLRLIYFSYDVKMKEKGDIPEGYSVSREKKERFSLILESASTNQTSMYLCASSSPSYEQYFGPGTRLTVT.

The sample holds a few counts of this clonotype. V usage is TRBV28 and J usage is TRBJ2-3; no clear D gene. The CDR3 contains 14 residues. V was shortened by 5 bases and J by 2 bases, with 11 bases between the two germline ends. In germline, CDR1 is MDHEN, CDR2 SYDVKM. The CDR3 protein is CASSLRFSTDTQYF. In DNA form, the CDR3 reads TGTGCCAGCAGTCTCAGATTCTCCACAGATACGCAGTATTTT.

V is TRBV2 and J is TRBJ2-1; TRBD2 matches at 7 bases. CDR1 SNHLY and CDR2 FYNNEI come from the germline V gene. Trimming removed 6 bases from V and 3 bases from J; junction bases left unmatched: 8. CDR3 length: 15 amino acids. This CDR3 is CASRGGLADYNEQFF. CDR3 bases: TGTGCCAGCAGGGGAGGGCTAGCGGACTACAATGAGCAGTTCTTC.

The CDR3 sequence is CASSLEDSGQETQYF. Here the CDR3 DNA reads TGCGCCAGCAGCTTGGAAGACAGTGGGCAAGAGACCCAGTACTTC. This chain uses TRBV5-1 with TRBJ2-5; perhaps TRBD1 as D (5 bases). Looked up from germline, CDR1 is SGHRS and CDR2 is YFSETQ. The CDR3 extends over 15 amino acids. Trimming took off 0 bases at V and 2 bases at J, with 11 bases between the two ends.

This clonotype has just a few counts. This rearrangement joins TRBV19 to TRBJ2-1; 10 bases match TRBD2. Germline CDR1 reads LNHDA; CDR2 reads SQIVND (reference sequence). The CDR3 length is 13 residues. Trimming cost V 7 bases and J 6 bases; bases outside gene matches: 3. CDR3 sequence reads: CASKKREGNEQFF. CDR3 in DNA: TGTGCCAGTAAGAAGCGGGAGGGCAATGAGCAGTTCTTC. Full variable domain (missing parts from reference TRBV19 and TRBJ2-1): DGGITQSPKYLFRKEGQNVTLSCEQNLNHDAMYWYRQDPGQGLRLIYYSQIVNDFQKGDIAEGYSVSREKKESFPLTVTSAQKNPTAFYLCASKKREGNEQFFGPGTRLTVL.

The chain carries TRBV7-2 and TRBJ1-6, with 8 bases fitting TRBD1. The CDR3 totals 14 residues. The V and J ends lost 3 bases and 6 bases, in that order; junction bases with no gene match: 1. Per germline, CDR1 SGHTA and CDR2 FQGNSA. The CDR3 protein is CASSLQGANSPLHF. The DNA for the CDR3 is TGTGCCAGCAGCTTGCAGGGGGCTAATTCACCCCTCCACTTT.

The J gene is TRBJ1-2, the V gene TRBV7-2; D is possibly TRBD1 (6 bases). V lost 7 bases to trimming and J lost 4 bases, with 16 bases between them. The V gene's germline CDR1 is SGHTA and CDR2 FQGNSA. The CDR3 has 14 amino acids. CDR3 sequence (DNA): TGTGCCAGCAACAAACAGGGTATCGGCTATGGCTACACCTTC. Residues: CASNKQGIGYGYTF.